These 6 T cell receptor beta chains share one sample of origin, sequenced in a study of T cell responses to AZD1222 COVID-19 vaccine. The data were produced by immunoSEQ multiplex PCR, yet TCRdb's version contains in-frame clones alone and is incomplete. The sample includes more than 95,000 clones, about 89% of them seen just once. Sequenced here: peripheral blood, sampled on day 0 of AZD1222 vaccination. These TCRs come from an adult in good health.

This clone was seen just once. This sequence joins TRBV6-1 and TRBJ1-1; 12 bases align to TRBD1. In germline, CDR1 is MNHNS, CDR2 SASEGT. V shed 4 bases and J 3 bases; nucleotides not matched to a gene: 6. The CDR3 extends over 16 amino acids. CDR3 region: CASSGTGQGADTEAFF. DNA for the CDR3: TGTGCCAGCAGTGGCACGGGACAGGGGGCGGACACTGAAGCTTTCTTT.

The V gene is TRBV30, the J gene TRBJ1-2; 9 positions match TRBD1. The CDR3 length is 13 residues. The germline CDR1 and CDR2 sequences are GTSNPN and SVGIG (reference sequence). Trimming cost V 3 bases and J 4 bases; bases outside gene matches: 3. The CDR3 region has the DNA TGTGCCTGGAGGGACAGGGGATTCTATGGCTACACCTTC. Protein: CAWRDRGFYGYTF.

CDR3 sequence: CASNSQGETQYF. The DNA of the CDR3 is TGTGCCAGCAACTCACAGGGGGAGACCCAGTACTTC. The rearrangement uses TRBV28 and TRBJ2-5; the match to TRBD1 covers 7 bases. Germline V lookup: CDR1 MDHEN, CDR2 SYDVKM. J was trimmed by 5 bases and V by 7 bases; bases with no gene match: 4. The length of the CDR3 is 12 residues.

This CDR3 reads CASSLGGNFADTQYF. In nucleotides, the CDR3 is TGCGCCAGCAGCTTGGGGGGGAACTTCGCGGATACGCAGTATTTT. The chain has TRBV5-1 and TRBJ2-3, with D possibly called TRBD1 or TRBD2 (5 bases each). Looked up from germline, CDR1 is SGHRS and CDR2 is YFSETQ. CDR3 length: 15 amino acids. V lost 0 bases, J lost 6 bases, and 14 bases lay in between.

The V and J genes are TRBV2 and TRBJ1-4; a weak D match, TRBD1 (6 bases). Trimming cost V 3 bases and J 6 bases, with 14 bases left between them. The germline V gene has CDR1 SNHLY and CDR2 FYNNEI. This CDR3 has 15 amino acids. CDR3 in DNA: TGTGCCAGCAGTGAGGGGAGGGGGAGGGATGAAAAACTGTTTTTT. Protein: CASSEGRGRDEKLFF.

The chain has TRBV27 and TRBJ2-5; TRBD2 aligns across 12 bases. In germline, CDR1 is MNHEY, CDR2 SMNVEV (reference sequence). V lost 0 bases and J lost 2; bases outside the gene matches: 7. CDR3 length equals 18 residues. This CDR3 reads CASSLSPGLAGMQETQYF. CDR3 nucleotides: TGTGCCAGCAGTTTATCGCCCGGACTAGCGGGGATGCAAGAGACCCAGTACTTC.